Detailed here is one T cell receptor (beta chain). No antigen is known for it. This entry is derived from a study of response to subunit inactivated influenza vaccine. Study outcomes and limitations: Authors suggested few new T cells are recruited by each seasonal influenza vaccination.

TCRdb re-analysed the RT-PCR reads in MiXCR, keeping a single row per CDR3 protein. The sample includes hundreds of thousands of distinct CDR3 sequences, 13% of them seen just once. Sequences were derived from PBMCs from blood, sampled roughly 45 days after vaccination. The source is a man aged 50 to 60 who received an inactivated influenza vaccine.

The CDR3 DNA reads as TGTGCCAGCAGCGTATTTGGGGCTCAAGAGACCCAGTACTTC. Protein: CASSVFGAQETQYF. The chain recombines TRBV9 with TRBJ2-5; weak D call: TRBD1 (5 bases). V was shortened by 1 base and J by 2 bases, with 9 bases between the two germline ends. This CDR3 comprises 14 residues. Germline assignment: CDR1 SGDLS and CDR2 YYNGEE.